Given below is one T cell receptor (beta chain) in context. The antigen it binds to is not known. No base qualities exist here, and no much larger clone lies one base off it. These data come from a study of control samples from healthy donors and cancer patients (dated by TCRdb to the early 2020s). Preparation of the library involved the immunoSEQ multiplex PCR assay. TCRdb retrieved this table from immuneACCESS and kept in-frame rearrangements only. Not all clones are present; in checked studies, unresolved V genes account for under half, and no reason is known for the remainder. The table for this sample lists about 100,000 clones; more than 85% of them were counted only once. Of the sample, 7.8% is held by the ten largest clones. Including cysteine and phenylalanine, the CDR3 has 15 amino acids. Only CDR3 DNA is held: 45 bases, read in frame from base 1. Compared with germline, V lacks 8 bases and J lacks 2 bases; bases without a gene match: 8. CDR1 and CDR2 were assigned from the germline V gene as MNHEY and SVGAGI.

Sequencing was done on a sample of blood. The TCR originated in a man aged 25 to 40 in good health. Here the chain combines TRBV6-5 and TRBJ2-5, with 10 junctional bases fitting TRBD2. The sequenced DNA: TGTGCCAGCGACAGAGCGGGGGGGCTTCAAGAGACCCAGTACTTC. This codes for CASDRAGGLQETQYF.